This T cell receptor (beta chain) originates from a study of Ad26.COV2.S vaccination and SARS-CoV-2 variants. Treatment: roughly 18 received Ad26.COV2.S at low or high dose, single or two shots; about 5 received placebo; per-sample allocation not given. Sampling took place 63 days after the first vaccine or placebo injection. V shed 6 bases and J shed 2 bases, with 21 bases lying between them. CDR1 SQVTM and CDR2 ANQGSEA come from the germline V gene. This CDR3 contains 16 residues. Assay used: immunoSEQ multiplex PCR; TCRdb lists only in-frame clones, some missing. The table records about half a million clones, 89% of them present only once.

The sequence came from a person aged 18 to 65 who received the Ad26.COV2.S COVID-19 vaccine or a placebo. The rearrangement uses TRBV29-1 and TRBJ2-3; D may be TRBD1 (6 bases). Sample: peripheral blood, taken in a trial of Ad26.COV2.S vaccine versus placebo. The CDR3 bases are TGCAGCGTAGGTATAAGAGGGGGTCCCCACACAGATACGCAGTATTTT. Its protein product is CSVGIRGGPHTDTQYF.